The rows below give T cell receptor beta chains drawn from one sample of a study of blood T cell repertoires in COVID-19. Profiled with immunoSEQ multiplex PCR; TCRdb holds only in-frame clones, not every one. The sample consists of hundreds of thousands of clones, approximately 91% of them appearing once. The specimen sequenced was PBMCs or T cells enriched from blood (not recorded which). Receptor source: a woman aged 18-29 years who had been exposed to COVID-19. The CDR3 runs from the conserved cysteine through the conserved F or W. D genes are given only for firm matches. For some rows the clone size is stated as once, few or many, or as a class when expanded; others skip it.

TRBJ1-5,NA,NA,TRBV28,TGTGCCAGCAGTTTAGGTCAGGGAAGAAATCAGCCCCAGCATTTT,CASSLGQGRNQPQHF
TRBJ2-7,NA,TRBD2,TRBV28,TGTGCCAGCCGCAGGACTAGCGGAACTGGGGAGCAGTACTTC,CASRRTSGTGEQYF
TRBJ2-7,NA,NA,TRBV5-1,TGCGCCAGCAGCCCCCAGACAGGCTCCTACGAGCAGTACTTC,CASSPQTGSYEQYF
TRBJ2-7,NA,TRBD1,TRBV7-2,TGTGCCAGCAGCTCGCCATTGGACAGGGGCGAGCAGTACTTC,CASSSPLDRGEQYF
TRBJ1-4,NA,TRBD1,TRBV7-9,TGTGCCAGCAGCGGACAGGGTCTGGGGACTAATGAAAAACTGTTTTTT,CASSGQGLGTNEKLFF
TRBJ2-1,NA,TRBD2,TRBV18,TGTGCCAGCTCACCACCTGGGACTACCTACAATGAGCAGTTCTTC,CASSPPGTTYNEQFF
TRBJ2-1,NA,NA,TRBV24-1,TGTGCCACCAGTGGCGTCACCCTCCCGCACTACAATGAGCAGTTCTTC,CATSGVTLPHYNEQFF
TRBJ1-1,NA,NA,TRBV7-6,TGTGCCAGCAGCTTAGAGACAGAATTCGCCACTGAAGCTTTCTTT,CASSLETEFATEAFF
TRBJ1-5,NA,TRBD1,TRBV7-2,TGTGCCAGCAGCTTTAGAGGGACAGGGTTTCAGCCCCAGCATTTT,CASSFRGTGFQPQHF
TRBJ1-1,few,NA,TRBV2,TGTGCCAGCAGTGATGCCAGGGTCGGGAACACTGAAGCTTTCTTT,CASSDARVGNTEAFF
TRBJ1-1,NA,TRBD1,TRBV9,TGTGCCAGCAGCGCCCAACAGGGGATGAACACTGAAGCTTTCTTT,CASSAQQGMNTEAFF
TRBJ2-5,NA,NA,TRBV7-7,TGTGCCAGCAGCTTAGGTACGGGTATGGAGACCCAGTACTTC,CASSLGTGMETQYF
TRBJ2-2,NA,NA,TRBV4-2,TGTGCCAGCAGCCAAGATCTGATGGGGGGAGCCGGGGAGCTGTTTTTT,CASSQDLMGGAGELFF
TRBJ2-6,NA,NA,TRBV2,TGTGCCAGCAGTGAATGGGTGGGCCTCTCTGGGGCCAACGTCCTGACTTTC,CASSEWVGLSGANVLTF
TRBJ2-4,NA,TRBD1,TRBV7-9,TGTGCCAGCAGCTTTCCGCCTGACAGGGGAAACATTCAGTACTTC,CASSFPPDRGNIQYF
TRBJ2-2,NA,NA,TRBV5-1,TGCGCCAGCAGCTTGGCGGGTGAGAACACCGGGGAGCTGTTTTTT,CASSLAGENTGELFF
TRBJ2-1,NA,TRBD2,TRBV7-2,TGTGCCAGCAGCTTAACTAGCGGAACCTACAATGAGCAGTTCTTC,CASSLTSGTYNEQFF
TRBJ1-2,NA,NA,TRBV7-9,TGTGCCAGCAGCTTAGACGTTCCGGGGGTAGGTGGCTACACCTTC,CASSLDVPGVGGYTF
TRBJ1-1,NA,NA,TRBV27,TGTGCCAGCAGTTTTCGAGAGAGGGCAGGCAAAGCTTTCTTT,CASSFRERAGKAFF
TRBJ2-3,NA,NA,TRBV7-9,TGTGCCAGCAGCTTAGTCGGGGAAGATACGCAGTATTTT,CASSLVGEDTQYF
TRBJ1-4,once,TRBD1,TRBV6-5,TGTGCCAGCAACGACAGGGGACCTAATGAAAAACTGTTTTTT,CASNDRGPNEKLFF
TRBJ1-1,NA,NA,TRBV28,TGTGCCAGCAGTTTAGCGGTTGCATCGAACACTGAAGCTTTCTTT,CASSLAVASNTEAFF
TRBJ2-3,NA,NA,TRBV30,TGTGCCTGGAGTGTACGCGGGGCTAGCACAGATACGCAGTATTTT,CAWSVRGASTDTQYF
TRBJ1-2,NA,NA,TRBV10-2,TGCGCCAGCAATATACAGGGCGGAGGCTACACCTTC,CASNIQGGGYTF
TRBJ1-1,NA,NA,TRBV6-5,TGTGCCAGCAGTTACACGAGGAGGGTGGGGACTGAAGCTTTCTTT,CASSYTRRVGTEAFF